Following are 3 T cell receptor beta chains from one sample sequenced in a study of cytomegalovirus exposure and HLA in healthy donors. The PCR used 60 Vbeta and 13 Jbeta primers. Clones were sequenced by immunoSEQ multiplex PCR, and TCRdb holds only the in-frame ones, with some missing. This table holds about 130,000 clones, more than 60% found once. Sample: PBMCs. The origin of the receptors is a woman in her 40s in good health and CMV-seronegative.

This clone was recorded a few times. The chain recombines TRBV7-2 with TRBJ1-1; possible D gene TRBD1, 6 bases. Per germline, CDR1 SGHTA and CDR2 FQGNSA. The CDR3 length is 16 residues. The V end lost 1 base, the J end lost 1 base, and 13 bases lay between the germline ends. The CDR3 is CASSLVPQGRNTEAFF. In nucleotides, the CDR3 is TGTGCCAGCAGCTTAGTTCCGCAGGGGCGGAACACTGAAGCTTTCTTT.

The chain links TRBV29-1 to TRBJ2-5; D is perhaps TRBD2 (5 bases). V lost 4 bases, J lost 5 bases, and 11 bases lay in between. The CDR3 has 12 amino acids. Germline V gene data show CDR1 as SQVTM and CDR2 as ANQGSEA. CDR3 sequence reads: CSVGETGETQYF. Written as DNA, the CDR3 is TGCAGCGTTGGGGAGACCGGGGAGACCCAGTACTTC.

J is TRBJ1-6 and V is TRBV7-2; 9 nucleotides agree with TRBD1. This CDR3 comprises 14 residues. Germline CDR1 and CDR2: SGHTA and FQGNSA. Germline trimming cut 3 bases from V and 9 bases from J; bases unmatched to any gene: 3. CDR3 sequence (DNA): TGTGCCAGCAGCTTCGGGACAGGGCTTTCACCCCTCCACTTT. Translated, it gives CASSFGTGLSPLHF. The whole variable domain, remainder taken from reference TRBV7-2 and TRBJ1-6, is GAGVSQSPSNKVTEKGKDVELRCDPISGHTALYWYRQSLGQGLEFLIYFQGNSAPDKSGLPSDRFSAERTGGSVSTLTIQRTQQEDSAVYLCASSFGTGLSPLHFGNGTRLTVT.